The present entry profiles one TCR beta chain with its context. The antigen is undetermined. Time point specified: persistent/refractory GD, antithyroid drugs over 5 years with positive TRAb. Scientists built the TCR library using RNA that was extracted from PBMCs. Patients met American Thyroid Association criteria for Graves' disease. These data originate in a study of regulatory T cells in long-lasting Graves disease. Study conclusions and caveats: The study found lower TCR diversity in persistent Graves' patients than in newly diagnosed ones. When disease was persistent, TRBV28, TRBJ1-2 and TRBJ2-5 were the favored segments.

TCR beta libraries were built with iRepertoire HTBI primers and Arm-PCR of CDR3 regions. TCRdb ran MiXCR on the multiplex PCR reads and lists one entry per CDR3 protein. The table has 700,000 or so distinct CDR3 sequences, 30% seen once. The V gene's germline CDR1 is SGDLS and CDR2 YYNGEE. Trimming cost V 3 bases and J 5 bases; bases outside gene matches: 5. The length of the CDR3 is 15 residues. The chain recombines TRBV9 with TRBJ2-2; TRBD2 matches 9 bases. The sample was peripheral blood mononuclear cells (PBMCs), taken when the disease was refractory, from a patient treated with antithyroid drugs. This TCR derives from a female donor with Graves disease. The CDR3 DNA follows: TGTGCCAGCAGCGGTAGCGGGAGAAGTACCGGGGAGCTGTTTTTT. Its protein is CASSGSGRSTGELFF.